This TCR beta chain was documented in a study of regulatory T cells in long-lasting Graves disease. As for time point: newly diagnosed GD, antithyroid drugs for less than 3 months. Construction of the TCR library relied on RNA isolated from PBMCs. The patients were enrolled through endocrinology in Xi'an, China. Arm-PCR of CDR3 regions with iRepertoire HTBI primers generated TCR beta libraries. Authors' data handling: Identification of gene segments yielded 60 or so TRBV and 13 to 15 TRBJ across samples. TCRdb re-analysed the multiplex PCR reads in MiXCR, keeping a single row per CDR3 protein. TCRdb, not the original authors, processed these V and J calls. This sample yields hundreds of thousands of distinct CDR3 sequences, of which 15% to 20% are seen a single time; 20% to 25% belongs to the top ten. These data also featured in a second study, about T cells in Graves' hyperthyroidism and ophthalmopathy.

This sample comprised peripheral blood mononuclear cells (PBMCs), obtained at new diagnosis, from a patient treated with antithyroid drugs. The clonotype originates from a woman aged 40-65 years with Graves disease.

DNA of the CDR3: TGCGCCAGCAGGACTAGCGGGGTTTCGCAAGAGACCCAGTACTTC. Its protein is CASRTSGVSQETQYF. The V call is TRBV5-1, the J call TRBJ2-5; TRBD2 agrees at 11 bases. In germline, CDR1 is SGHRS, CDR2 YFSETQ. V trimming: 5 bases; J trimming: 2 bases; junction bases outside the gene matches: 5. This CDR3 contains 15 residues. The full variable domain, with the rest looked up from reference TRBV5-1 and TRBJ2-5, is KAGVTQTPRYLIKTRGQQVTLSCSPISGHRSVSWYQQTPGQGLQFLFEYFSETQRNKGNFPGRFSGRQFSNSRSEMNVSTLELGDSALYLCASRTSGVSQETQYFGPGTRLLVL.